This T cell receptor beta chain was profiled in a study of blood T cells in healthy people across ages. Study outcomes and limitations: A greater number of naive CD4+ cells and higher diversity distinguished long-lived donors from aged donors. Older age coincided with a roughly linear decline in TCR beta diversity per million T cells.

The CDR3 spans 15 residues. Germline V gene data show CDR1 as SGHRS and CDR2 as YFSETQ. V was clipped by 3 bases and J by 1 base; unmatched bases: 5. The use of a sample-barcoded 5' primer and a J-beta primer mix characterized a second PCR of roughly 6 to 12 cycles. TCRdb used MiXCR to reprocess the 5' RACE reads, holding one entry per CDR3 protein. This table has about 640,000 distinct CDR3 sequences, approximately 59% appearing once. This clonotype has only a few counts. Its specificity is unknown. Sequenced: blood. This TCR was sampled from a man aged 55 to 70 in good health. The V gene is TRBV5-1, the J gene TRBJ2-5, with 8 bases matching TRBD1. CDR3 coding DNA: TGCGCCAGCAGCTGGAACCAGGGGGCCCAAGAGACCCAGTACTTC. Its translation: CASSWNQGAQETQYF.